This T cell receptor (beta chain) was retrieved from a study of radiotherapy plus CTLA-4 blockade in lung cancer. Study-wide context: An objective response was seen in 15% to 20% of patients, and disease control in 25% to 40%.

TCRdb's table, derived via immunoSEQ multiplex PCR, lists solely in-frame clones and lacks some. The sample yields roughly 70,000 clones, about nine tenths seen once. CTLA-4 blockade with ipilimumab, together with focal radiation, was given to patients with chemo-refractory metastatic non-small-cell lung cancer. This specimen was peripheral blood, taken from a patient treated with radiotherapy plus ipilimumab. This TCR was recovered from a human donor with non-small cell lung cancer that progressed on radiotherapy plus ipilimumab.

In DNA form, the CDR3 reads TGTGCCAGCAGTGATCCAACAGGGAGCCAAGAGACCCAGTACTTC. Protein sequence: CASSDPTGSQETQYF. The genes are TRBV25-1 and TRBJ2-5, with D maybe TRBD1 (6 bases). Trimming shortened V by 3 bases and J by 1 base, and 12 bases separated the two germline ends. The CDR3 extends over 15 amino acids. CDR1 and CDR2 (germline): MGHDK, SYGVNS. The full variable domain, with the rest looked up from reference TRBV25-1 and TRBJ2-5, is EADIYQTPRYLVIGTGKKITLECSQTMGHDKMYWYQQDPGMELHLIHYSYGVNSTEKGDLSSESTVSRIRTEHFPLTLESARPSHTSQYLCASSDPTGSQETQYFGPGTRLLVL.